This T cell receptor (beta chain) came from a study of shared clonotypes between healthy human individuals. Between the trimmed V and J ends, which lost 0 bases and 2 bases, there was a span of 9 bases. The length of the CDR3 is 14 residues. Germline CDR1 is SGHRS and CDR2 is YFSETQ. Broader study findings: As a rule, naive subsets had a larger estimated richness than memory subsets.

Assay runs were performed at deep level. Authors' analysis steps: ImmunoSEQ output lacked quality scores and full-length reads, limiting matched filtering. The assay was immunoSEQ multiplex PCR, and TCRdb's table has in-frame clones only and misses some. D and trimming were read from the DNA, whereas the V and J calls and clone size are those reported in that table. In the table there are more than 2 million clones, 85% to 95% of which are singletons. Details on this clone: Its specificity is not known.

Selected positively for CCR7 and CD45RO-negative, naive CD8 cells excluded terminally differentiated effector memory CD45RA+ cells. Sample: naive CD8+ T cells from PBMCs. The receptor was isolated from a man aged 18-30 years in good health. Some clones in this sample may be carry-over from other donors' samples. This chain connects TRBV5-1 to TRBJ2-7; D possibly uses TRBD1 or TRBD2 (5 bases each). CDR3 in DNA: TGCGCCAGCAGCTTGGCCTCGGGGCCCTACGAGCAGTACTTC. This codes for CASSLASGPYEQYF.